The 8 T cell receptor beta chains presented below share a single source sample, sequenced in a study of blood T cell repertoires in COVID-19. Profiled with immunoSEQ multiplex PCR; TCRdb holds only in-frame clones, not every one. The sample shows 200,000 to 250,000 clones, around 81% of them seen only once. Sequencing was done on a sample of peripheral blood. The receptors were gathered from a woman aged 70-85 years with acute or convalescent COVID-19.

The chain joins TRBV18 to TRBJ1-2; 9 positions match TRBD1. The ends lost 6 bases at V and 4 bases at J; junction bases unmatched: 15. This CDR3 contains 17 residues. Germline CDR1 KGHSH, CDR2 LQKENI. This CDR3 is CASSSDRGATPGYGYTF. In nucleotides, the CDR3 is TGTGCCAGCTCGTCGGACAGGGGCGCAACTCCCGGCTATGGCTACACCTTC.

This clone appeared a few times. The gene calls are TRBV18 and TRBJ2-6; 7 bases line up with TRBD1. The junction had 3 bases not matched to a gene; V was cut back by 5 bases and J by 2 bases. Germline CDR1 reads KGHSH; CDR2 reads LQKENI. The CDR3 is 15 residues long. DNA of the CDR3: TGTGCCAGCTCATCGACAGGGACTGGGGCCAACGTCCTGACTTTC. This codes for CASSSTGTGANVLTF.

The table lists this clone with a few counts. This chain uses TRBV5-1 with TRBJ1-1; a possible D gene is TRBD1 (6 bases). CDR3 length equals 13 residues. In germline, CDR1 is SGHRS, CDR2 YFSETQ. The V end lost 5 bases, the J end lost 6 bases, and 14 bases lay between the germline ends. CDR3 loop: CASSTDRLAEAFF. The DNA of the CDR3 is TGCGCCAGCAGTACAGACAGGCTCGCTGAAGCTTTCTTT.

About this clone itself: A read error may account for a junction end that differs from germline. The V gene is TRBV10-1, the J gene TRBJ2-5; D may be TRBD2 (6 bases). The CDR3 is 15 amino acids. CDR1 and CDR2 (germline): WNHNN, SYGVQD (reference sequence). CDR3 region: CASSEYGKGGETQYF. The CDR3 DNA reads TGCGCCAGCAGCGAGTACGGGAAAGGAGGGGAGACCCAGTACTTC.

This sequence joins TRBV24-1 and TRBJ2-1; D uncertain. Trimming pared 9 bases from V and 2 bases from J, leaving 10 bases between. Per germline, CDR1 KGHDR and CDR2 SFDVKD. The CDR3 is made up of 13 amino acids. The CDR3 sequence is CATQPGPYNEQFF. CDR3 coding DNA: TGTGCCACCCAGCCGGGTCCCTACAATGAGCAGTTCTTC.

The rearrangement links TRBV5-6 to TRBJ1-1; D unclear. Germline CDR1 reads SGHDT; CDR2 reads YYEEEE. The CDR3 runs 13 residues. The V end was cut by 5 bases, the J end by 1 base, with 9 bases between. The CDR3 sequence: CASSNTPNTEAFF. DNA of the CDR3: TGTGCCAGCAGTAACACGCCGAACACTGAAGCTTTCTTT.

V usage is TRBV21-1 and J usage is TRBJ2-3; the table's D call, TRBD2, was not checked against the DNA. TRBV21-1 is shown as a pseudogene. The CDR3 runs 17 residues. As DNA, the CDR3 is TGTGCCAGCAGCAACCCATCAGGACGGGAAAAAACAGATACGCAGTATTTT. It codes for CASSNPSGREKTDTQYF.

The chain uses TRBV10-3 and TRBJ1-2, with D possibly being TRBD1 (5 bases). The CDR3 covers 14 residues. Trimming left V 2 bases short and J 3 bases short, with 10 bases between. Germline loops: CDR1 ENHRY, CDR2 SYGVKD. This CDR3 reads CAISETGDYYGYTF. The CDR3 nucleotides read TGTGCCATCAGTGAGACGGGGGACTACTATGGCTACACCTTC.